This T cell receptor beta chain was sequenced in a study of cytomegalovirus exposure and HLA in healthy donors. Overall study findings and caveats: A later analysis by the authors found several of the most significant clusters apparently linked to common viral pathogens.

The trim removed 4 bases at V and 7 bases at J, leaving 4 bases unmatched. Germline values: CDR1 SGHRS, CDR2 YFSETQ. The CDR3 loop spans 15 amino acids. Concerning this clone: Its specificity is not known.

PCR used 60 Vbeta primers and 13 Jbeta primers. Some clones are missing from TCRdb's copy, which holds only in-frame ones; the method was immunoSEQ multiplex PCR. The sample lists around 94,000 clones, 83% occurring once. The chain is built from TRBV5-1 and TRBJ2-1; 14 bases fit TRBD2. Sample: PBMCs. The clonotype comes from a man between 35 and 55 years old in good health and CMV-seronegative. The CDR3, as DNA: TGCGCCAGCAGCCCGGGACTAGCGGGGGAAAATGAGCAGTTCTTC. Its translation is CASSPGLAGENEQFF.